Listed here are 3 T cell receptor beta chains from one sample, sequenced in a study of T-cell memory formation after mild COVID-19. One entry per CDR3 protein, called by TCRdb with MiXCR from the 5' RACE reads. The sample has 150,000 or so distinct CDR3 sequences, roughly 14% seen once; the top ten hold 11% to 15%. The sequenced sample was PBMCs or a T cell subset sorted from them (not recorded which). These receptors all stem from an adult woman who had mild COVID-19 (a few samples of this study predate the infection). Cell type and time point are not known.

This clonotype turned up a few times. The genes are TRBV6-5 and TRBJ2-5, with 8 bases that match TRBD2. The CDR3 spans 15 residues. Trimming took 2 bases from V and 5 from J; bases not matched to a gene: 7. CDR1 MNHEY and CDR2 SVGAGI come from the germline V gene. This CDR3 is CASSYDRGGRETQYF. The DNA for the CDR3 is TGTGCCAGCAGTTACGACCGGGGGGGCCGGGAGACCCAGTACTTC.

This clonotype has just a few counts. This chain joins TRBV7-2 and TRBJ2-3; no clear D. V was trimmed by 2 bases and J by 3 bases, leaving 9 bases between them. Per the germline V gene, CDR1 is SGHTA and CDR2 is FQGNSA. This CDR3 is 14 amino acids long. The CDR3 loop reads CASSLWARTDTQYF. The CDR3 nucleotides are TGTGCCAGCAGCTTATGGGCACGGACAGATACGCAGTATTTT.

This clonotype was recorded many times. This chain links TRBV29-1 with TRBJ1-1; D is uncertain. The CDR3 spans 13 residues. The V end lost 4 bases, the J end lost 7 bases, and 16 bases lay between the germline ends. Germline V gene data show CDR1 as SQVTM and CDR2 as ANQGSEA. The DNA of the CDR3 is TGCAGCGTTGCCCAACAGCTCGAGGGTGAAGCTTTCTTT. Amino acid sequence: CSVAQQLEGEAFF.